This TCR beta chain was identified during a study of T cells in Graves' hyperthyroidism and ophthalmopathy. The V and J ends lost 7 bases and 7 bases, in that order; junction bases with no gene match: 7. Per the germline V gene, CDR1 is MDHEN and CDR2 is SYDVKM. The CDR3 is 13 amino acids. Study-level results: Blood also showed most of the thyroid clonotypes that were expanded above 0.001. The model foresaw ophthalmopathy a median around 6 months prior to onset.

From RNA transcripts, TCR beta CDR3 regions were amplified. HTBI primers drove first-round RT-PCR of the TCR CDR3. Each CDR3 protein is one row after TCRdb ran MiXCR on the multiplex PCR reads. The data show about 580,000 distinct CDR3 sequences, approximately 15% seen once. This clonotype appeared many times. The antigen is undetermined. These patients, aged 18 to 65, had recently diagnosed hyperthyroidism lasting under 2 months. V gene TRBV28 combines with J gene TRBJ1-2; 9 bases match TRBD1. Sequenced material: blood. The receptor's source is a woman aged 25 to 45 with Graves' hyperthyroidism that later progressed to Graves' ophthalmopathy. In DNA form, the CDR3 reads TGTGCCAGCATTGCCGGGACAGGGTTTGGCTACACCTTC. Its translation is CASIAGTGFGYTF.